This T cell receptor beta chain was sequenced for a study of cytomegalovirus exposure and HLA in healthy donors. Trimming took off 2 bases at V and 1 base at J, with 9 bases between the two ends. This CDR3 is 15 amino acids long. Germline values: CDR1 ENHRY, CDR2 SYGVKD. Vbeta (60) and Jbeta (13) primers were used in the PCR. The repertoire was sequenced with immunoSEQ multiplex PCR; TCRdb's copy has only in-frame clones and lacks some. The top ten hold over 0.8% of the sample, which has more than 95,000 clones, roughly 15% seen once. The chain has TRBV10-3 and TRBJ1-5; D gene ambiguous. This receptor was obtained from a female donor in good health and CMV-seronegative. The specimen was PBMCs. The CDR3 DNA reads TGTGCCATCAGTGAGAGCGGAAACAGCAATCAGCCCCAGCATTTT. Encoded protein: CAISESGNSNQPQHF.